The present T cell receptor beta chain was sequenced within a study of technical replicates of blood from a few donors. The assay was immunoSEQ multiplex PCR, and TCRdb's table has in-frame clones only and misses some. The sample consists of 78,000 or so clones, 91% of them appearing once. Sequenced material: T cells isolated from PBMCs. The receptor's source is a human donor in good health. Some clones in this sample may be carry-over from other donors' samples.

CDR3 amino acids: CATSSPSSGANVLTF. The DNA for the CDR3 is TGTGCCACCAGCAGTCCGAGCTCTGGGGCCAACGTCCTGACTTTC. The chain carries TRBV15 and TRBJ2-6; D is ambiguous. V dropped 3 bases and J dropped 0 bases, with 6 bases sitting between them. The CDR3 spans 15 residues. Germline V gives CDR1 LNHNV, CDR2 YYDKDF (reference sequence).